The present entry profiles one T cell receptor (beta chain) with its context. The data were taken from a study of sequential checkpoint blockade in melanoma. Across the study: First-line arms were nivolumab then ipilimumab, or the reverse, randomized 1:1. After both sequences, patients received maintenance nivolumab.

Indicated treatment: randomized to nivolumab then ipilimumab (arm A) or the reverse (arm B). Live CD3+CD8+ CD19− CD56− cells were sorted from PBMCs. This CDR3 spans 13 amino acids. In germline, CDR1 is SGHTA, CDR2 FQGTGA. V was pared by 3 bases and J by 3 bases, with 6 bases between. The table came from immunoSEQ multiplex PCR; TCRdb's copy has only in-frame clones and leaves some out. This sample has about 40,000 clones, with about nine tenths found just once. V is TRBV7-3 and J is TRBJ2-1, with a possible D match to TRBD1 (5 bases). Sequencing used CD8+ T cells sorted from blood (inferred from file names), obtained from a patient given nivolumab and ipilimumab in sequence. This TCR was sampled from a human donor with melanoma. The DNA of the CDR3 is TGTGCCAGCAGCTTCGACAGCTACAATGAGCAGTTCTTC. Translation: CASSFDSYNEQFF.